One TCR beta chain is described in this entry. Its antigen remains unidentified. No much larger clone is present one base from it, and per-base qualities are unavailable. TCRbeta CDR3 regions were amplified from genomic DNA by means of the immunoSEQ Assay, a bias-controlled multiplex PCR. In the original analysis: Nucleated cell counts per sample were estimated from amplification of reference gene primers within the assay. Sequence reads were collapsed and filtered to measure the absolute abundance of every unique TCRbeta CDR3 rearrangement. Productive Simpson clonality was computed per sample as the square root of Simpson's diversity index over productive rearrangements. The table comes from immuneACCESS by way of TCRdb, which keeps in-frame sequences with V and J called. Part of the clones is missing from these tables; in studies checked, under half for an unresolved V gene and the rest for unknown reasons. The DNA gave D and trimming, while V, J and clone size come from that table. Within this sample are a few hundred thousand clones, with almost 90% of them counted one time only. Approximately 2.3% of the sample rests with the top ten.

At one collaborating source in Seattle, patients were enrolled during active infection and were followed longitudinally through the course of disease. Each collaborating institution followed its own protocols to collect whole blood in K2EDTA tubes. For TCRbeta analysis, collaborators shipped samples as frozen whole blood, isolated PBMCs, or DNA extracted from either of those sample types. Germline trimming: 1 base from V, 3 bases from J; junction bases outside gene matches: 4. CDR3 length: 16 amino acids, cysteine to phenylalanine. CDR3 DNA only is kept here, 48 bases in frame from base 1. CDR1 and CDR2, per the germline V gene, are SGHTA and FQGNSA. This specimen belongs to a study of blood T cell repertoires in COVID-19 (dated by TCRdb to about 2020). A note on the overall study: Collaborator samples came from the United States, Italy and Spain and covered acute and convalescent phases of COVID-19. The prospective study material was composed of cDNA or gDNA derived from T cells, B-cell-depleted T cells, or PBMCs. Where available, HLA class I and class II types were obtained from metadata supplied by the sample provider rather than from assay-based typing. The dataset comprised deeply sampled blood TCRbeta repertoires from subjects exposed to, actively infected with, or recovered from COVID-19. The samples were drawn from the first 160 participants of the ongoing ImmuneRACE study and from more than 1,000 subjects provided by 6 global collaborators. The repertoires were made available in a free public database intended to serve as a resource for research on the immune response to SARS-CoV-2. Nearly every sample came with metadata listing a de-identified subject ID, COVID-19 status, age in years and sex.

What the work shows at the level of the full study, not this receptor alone: Clinical and demographic metadata were provided uncurated, with the amount varying by source and participant.

This sequence was found in a woman between 55 and 75 years old with COVID-19, enrolled during active disease. Sample: peripheral blood. The sequence links TRBV7-2 to TRBJ1-2; TRBD1 agrees with 11 junctional bases. The nucleotide sequence is given as TGTGCCAGCAGCTTAGAGGACAGGGGGCGATACTATGGCTACACCTTC. This codes for CASSLEDRGRYYGYTF.